Listed below are T cell receptor beta chains from one sample, sequenced in a study of T cell responses to AZD1222 COVID-19 vaccine. Measured with immunoSEQ multiplex PCR; TCRdb has only the in-frame clones, and not every one. In the table there are 150,000 or so clones, 70% to 90% of which are singletons. The sample consisted of peripheral blood, taken on day 0 of AZD1222 vaccination. The origin of the receptors is an adult in good health. Both conserved end residues are part of each CDR3. A D gene is named only where the DNA matches it firmly. Size is omitted from some rows. Given values are once, few, many or a class for expanded clones.

D gene	V gene	J gene	clone size	CDR3 protein	CDR3 DNA
.	TRBV9	TRBJ2-1	.	CASSVGQSSYNEQFF	TGTGCCAGCAGCGTAGGCCAGAGCTCCTACAATGAGCAGTTCTTC
TRBD2	TRBV5-1	TRBJ2-5	.	CASSTGTSGRGEETQYF	TGCGCCAGCAGCACCGGGACTAGCGGGAGAGGAGAGGAGACCCAGTACTTC
TRBD2	TRBV7-3	TRBJ2-1	.	CASSLTRTSGSYEQFF	TGTGCCAGCAGCTTAACGAGGACTAGCGGGAGCTATGAGCAGTTCTTC
TRBD1	TRBV5-1	TRBJ2-1	once	CASSLGQGVVNEQFF	TGCGCCAGCAGCCTGGGACAGGGAGTTGTTAATGAGCAGTTCTTC
TRBD1	TRBV6-2/TRBV6-3	TRBJ1-6	.	CASSANPDRAINSPLHF	TGTGCCAGCAGTGCCAACCCGGACAGGGCTATCAATTCACCCCTCCACTTT
.	TRBV28	TRBJ2-1	.	CASSPPGSGRNNEQFF	TGTGCCAGCAGTCCTCCCGGATCGGGACGCAACAATGAGCAGTTCTTC
TRBD1	TRBV7-9	TRBJ1-1	.	CASSLTRQGGTEAFF	TGTGCCAGCAGCTTAACTAGACAGGGAGGCACTGAAGCTTTCTTT
.	TRBV27	TRBJ1-5	.	CASSKTGSSQPQHF	TGTGCCAGCAGTAAAACAGGGTCGTCTCAGCCCCAGCATTTT
.	TRBV27	TRBJ2-7	.	CASSFLTQPLNEQYF	TGTGCCAGCAGTTTCCTGACCCAGCCCCTAAACGAGCAGTACTTC
TRBD2	TRBV5-6	TRBJ2-5	.	CASSQLAEETQYF	TGTGCCAGCAGCCAACTAGCGGAAGAGACCCAGTACTTC
TRBD1	TRBV6-5	TRBJ1-2	.	CASSQSGQGGNGYTF	TGTGCCAGCAGTCAATCCGGACAGGGGGGGAATGGCTACACCTTC
.	TRBV5-1	TRBJ2-7	.	CASSLATGHEQYF	TGCGCCAGCAGCTTGGCTACGGGGCACGAGCAGTACTTC
.	TRBV15	TRBJ2-1	.	CATSRDWKFHNEQFF	TGTGCCACCAGCAGAGATTGGAAGTTTCACAATGAGCAGTTCTTC
TRBD1	TRBV7-2	TRBJ1-2	.	CASSLAGTGWRGYTF	TGTGCCAGCAGCTTAGCGGGGACAGGGTGGAGAGGCTACACCTTC
TRBD1	TRBV3-1/TRBV3-2	TRBJ2-7	.	CASTDRGSYEQYF	TGTGCCAGCACGGACAGGGGGTCCTACGAGCAGTACTTC
.	TRBV18	TRBJ1-4	.	CASSSRLMQPTNEKLFF	TGTGCCAGCTCATCGAGGTTAATGCAACCAACTAATGAAAAACTGTTTTTT
.	TRBV5-4	TRBJ1-2	.	CASSPERDHYGYTF	TGTGCCAGCAGCCCCGAGAGAGACCACTATGGCTACACCTTC
TRBD1	TRBV5-4	TRBJ1-1	.	CASSLYQGASVLNTEAFF	TGTGCCAGCAGCTTGTATCAGGGGGCCTCGGTTTTGAACACTGAAGCTTTCTTT
.	TRBV20-1	TRBJ1-2	.	CSASQGLYGYTF	TGCAGTGCTAGTCAGGGCCTCTATGGCTACACCTTC